The 7 T cell receptor beta chains below all came from one sample that was sequenced in a study of CD8 T cells in Susac syndrome. With random hexamers, roughly 0.45 to 1 ug RNA was reverse transcribed. TCRdb used MiXCR to reprocess the immunoSEQ multiplex PCR reads, holding one entry per CDR3 protein. The sample gives around 300,000 distinct CDR3 sequences, over 75% of which show up once; around 0.22% is in the top ten. Material for sequencing was CD8+ T cells from PBMCs. The receptors here all came from a human donor with multiple sclerosis.

This chain uses TRBV10-3 with TRBJ2-7; the D gene is possibly TRBD2 (5 bases). The CDR3 is 15 amino acids. The V and J ends lost 0 bases and 3 bases respectively, with 12 bases between them. Germline-derived CDR1 and CDR2 are ENHRY and SYGVKD. CDR3 residues: CAISESSNRDYEQYF. In DNA, the CDR3 is TGTGCCATCAGTGAGTCCTCGAACCGGGACTACGAGCAGTACTTC.

V usage is TRBV28 and J usage is TRBJ2-3, with D perhaps matching TRBD2 (7 bases). The germline gives CDR1 MDHEN, CDR2 SYDVKM. CDR3 size: 14 residues. V was trimmed by 5 bases and J by 2 bases, leaving 11 bases between them. The CDR3 is CASSPAGATDTQYF. The CDR3 DNA follows: TGTGCCAGCAGTCCCGCGGGGGCCACAGATACGCAGTATTTT.

This chain joins TRBV4-2 and TRBJ2-7; TRBD1 aligns across 8 bases. V shed 0 bases and J 3 bases; nucleotides not matched to a gene: 7. Looked up from germline, CDR1 is LGHNA and CDR2 is YNFKEQ. The CDR3 is made up of 16 amino acids. CDR3 bases: TGTGCCAGCAGCCAAGACCTATCGACAGGGGACTACGAGCAGTACTTC. Its translation is CASSQDLSTGDYEQYF.

The chain couples TRBV2 to TRBJ2-7, with no clear D. Germline V gene lookup returns CDR1 SNHLY and CDR2 FYNNEI. CDR3 size: 12 residues. With 6 bases removed from V and 4 bases from J, the gap between germline ends came to 10 bases. The CDR3: CASSPPAYEQYF. DNA for the CDR3: TGTGCCAGCAGCCCCCCCGCATACGAGCAGTACTTC.

The V call is TRBV19, the J call TRBJ2-5; 10 bases align to TRBD2. The germline V gene has CDR1 LNHDA and CDR2 SQIVND (reference sequence). CDR3 length: 15 amino acids. Germline trimming cut 4 bases from V and 2 bases from J; bases unmatched to any gene: 4. The CDR3 region has the DNA TGTGCCAGTAGTAAGCGGGAGGGCCTACAAGAGACCCAGTACTTC. Translated, it gives CASSKREGLQETQYF.

V usage is TRBV7-9 and J usage is TRBJ2-7; possible D gene TRBD2, 5 bases. Germline assignment: CDR1 SEHNR and CDR2 FQNEAQ (reference sequence). The CDR3 consists of 13 residues. V lost 8 bases and J 2 bases, leaving 13 bases between the germline ends. The DNA for the CDR3 is TGTGCCAGCGGGATCGGAGGCGCCTACGAGCAGTACTTC. Translation: CASGIGGAYEQYF. Full variable domain (outside the CDR3, taken from reference TRBV7-9 and TRBJ2-7): DTGVSQNPRHKITKRGQNVTFRCDPISEHNRLYWYRQTLGQGPEFLTYFQNEAQLEKSRLLSDRFSAERPKGSFSTLEIQRTEQGDSAMYLCASGIGGAYEQYFGPGTRLTVT.

The chain links TRBV29-1 to TRBJ2-5; 9 bases map to TRBD1. The CDR3 totals 13 residues. Germline-derived CDR1 and CDR2 are SQVTM and ANQGSEA. With 4 bases clipped from V and 5 bases from J, the junction kept 5 bases outside the gene matches. The CDR3 is CSVGTGVDETQYF. CDR3 coding DNA: TGCAGCGTTGGGACAGGGGTTGACGAGACCCAGTACTTC.